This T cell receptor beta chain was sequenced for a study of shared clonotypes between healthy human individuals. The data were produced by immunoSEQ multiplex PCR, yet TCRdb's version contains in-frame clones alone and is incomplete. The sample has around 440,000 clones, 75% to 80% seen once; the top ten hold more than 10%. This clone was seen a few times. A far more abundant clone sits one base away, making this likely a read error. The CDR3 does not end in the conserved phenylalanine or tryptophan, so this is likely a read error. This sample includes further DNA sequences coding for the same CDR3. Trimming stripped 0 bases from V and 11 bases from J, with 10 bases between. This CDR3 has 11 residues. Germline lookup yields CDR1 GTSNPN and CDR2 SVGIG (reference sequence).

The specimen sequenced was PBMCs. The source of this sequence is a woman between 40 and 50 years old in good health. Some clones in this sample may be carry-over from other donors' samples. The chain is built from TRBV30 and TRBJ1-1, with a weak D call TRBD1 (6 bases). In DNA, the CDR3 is TGTGCCTGGAGTGTACACAGGGCCGCTTTCCTT. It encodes CAWSVHRAAFL.